This T cell receptor beta chain stems from a study of blood T cell repertoires in COVID-19. In the study overall: There were acute and convalescent COVID-19 samples, and they came from the United States, Italy and Spain.

In the authors' workflow: For nucleated cells, counts were estimated from reference gene primer amplification. Profiling relied on immunoSEQ multiplex PCR, and the TCRdb table lists in-frame clones only, not all of them. V, J and clone size reflect that table, while D and trimming were determined from the DNA. The sample carries roughly 300,000 clones, roughly nine tenths recorded once. Per germline, CDR1 MGHRA and CDR2 YSYEKL. The CDR3 has 15 residues. V was clipped by 3 bases and J by 12 bases; unmatched bases: 11. The chain uses TRBV4-1 and TRBJ2-5; TRBD2 aligns across 12 bases. The specimen sequenced was peripheral blood. This clonotype originated in a woman aged 25 to 39 with COVID-19, enrolled during active disease. The CDR3 coding sequence is TGCGCCAGCAGCCAGATCACTAGCGGGGGGCCAGCGAAGTACTTC. As protein: CASSQITSGGPAKYF.